A selection of T cell receptor beta chains follows, all from one sample in a study of cytomegalovirus exposure and HLA in healthy donors. Clones were sequenced by immunoSEQ multiplex PCR, and TCRdb holds only the in-frame ones, with some missing. The table lists 150,000 to 160,000 clones, 70% to 85% of them singletons. Sequencing was carried out using PBMCs. The receptors were gathered from a woman aged 45-65 years in good health and CMV-seropositive. Each CDR3 is given with its conserved first and last residue.

J gene	V gene	CDR3 protein
TRBJ2-7	TRBV7-2	CASSETGLRGLGPIGQYF
TRBJ2-1	TRBV10-1	CASSDRTGGGEQFF
TRBJ1-2	TRBV5-6	CASSLGQHYGYTF
TRBJ1-2	TRBV5-1	CASSLEGAAGNDGYTF
TRBJ2-2	TRBV10-3	CAISEIPLAGDTGELFF
TRBJ1-5	TRBV6-1	CASSESAGYSNQPQHF
TRBJ1-6	TRBV7-9	CASSDGESPLHF
TRBJ2-7	TRBV5-1	CASSLLQGNFYEQYF
TRBJ2-2	TRBV2	CASSGGGTGELFF
TRBJ2-7	TRBV19	CASSIQGFLGEQYF
TRBJ2-7	TRBV27	CASSALGQPYEQYF
TRBJ1-2	TRBV11-2	CASSRQGTNYGYTF
TRBJ2-7	TRBV7-9	CSSSFPGQGYYEQYF
TRBJ2-7	TRBV7-9	CSSSHNTYEQYF
TRBJ2-1	TRBV27	CASRTSGISYNEQFF
TRBJ2-2	TRBV5-1	CASSLRTSIWNTGELFF
TRBJ2-1	TRBV5-4	CASRTGEAGGINEQFF
TRBJ2-1	TRBV2	CASKNPSAGSYNEQFF
TRBJ1-1	TRBV28	CASMHFGQSTEAFF
TRBJ1-2	TRBV30	CAWSVIRERGYTF
TRBJ2-2	TRBV7-2	CASSLSGTNTGELFF
TRBJ2-7	TRBV9	CASSPRTGHHEQYF
TRBJ1-2	TRBV6-1	CASSPEGWGGYTF
TRBJ2-3	TRBV15	CATRPGQGARSKNTQYF
TRBJ2-1	TRBV5-6	CASSPGLAGVSNYNEQFF
TRBJ1-2	TRBV5-6	CASSRRDRVYGYTF
TRBJ1-2	TRBV11-2	CASSLAFTGGDGYTF
TRBJ2-3	TRBV6-1	CASSEAAGNLAAVTDTQYF
TRBJ2-1	TRBV5-4	CASSGIMGAVSNEQFF
TRBJ1-6	TRBV23-1	CASRQDFRRSPLHF
TRBJ1-6	TRBV10-3	CAIGQGNSPLHF
TRBJ1-2	TRBV29-1	CSAPGQGEEGYTF
TRBJ1-2	TRBV19	CASSISGVGYGYTF
TRBJ1-1	TRBV13	CASSLSPGTETEAFF
TRBJ2-1	TRBV6-5	CASRQAGTYYNEQFF
TRBJ2-2	TRBV30	CAWNPGQGAGELFF
TRBJ2-4	TRBV5-5	CASGLAGGRGNIQYF
TRBJ1-1	TRBV9	CASSTNALNTEAFF
TRBJ2-3	TRBV5-6	CASSYRGGTDTQYF
TRBJ2-4	TRBV27	CASSLRWAPPVAKNIQYF
TRBJ1-1	TRBV10-3	CAISPAAGLRTEAFF
TRBJ2-7	TRBV28	CASSFWGQGLFEQYF
TRBJ1-2	TRBV27	CASRASGGDYGYTF
TRBJ1-2	TRBV7-9	CASSLGRAGSDYGYTF
TRBJ2-1	TRBV9	CASSDGTSGGARNEQFF
TRBJ1-2	TRBV19	CASSIGQGGGYTF
TRBJ1-2	TRBV5-4	CASSLARNNYGYTF
TRBJ2-3	TRBV19	CASRAPGSSGVTQYF
TRBJ2-7	TRBV5-6	CASSLGRSYEQYF
TRBJ2-1	TRBV4-3	CASSQEDSQVSEQFF
TRBJ2-1	TRBV18	CASSPVGGRDNEQFF
TRBJ2-3	TRBV10-2	CATSPAGATDTQYF
TRBJ1-1	TRBV14	CASSLQGNTEAFF
TRBJ1-2	TRBV6-6	CASRNTDYGYTF
TRBJ2-1	TRBV13	CASSLGGQSYNEQFF
TRBJ2-1	TRBV7-9	CASSPTSNEQFF
TRBJ1-4	TRBV13	CASSLGQNNEKLFF
TRBJ1-6	TRBV27	CASSLGRGSPLHF
TRBJ1-2	TRBV4-1	CASSQDSGSIYGYTF
TRBJ2-1	TRBV7-9	CASSLEGLYNEQFF